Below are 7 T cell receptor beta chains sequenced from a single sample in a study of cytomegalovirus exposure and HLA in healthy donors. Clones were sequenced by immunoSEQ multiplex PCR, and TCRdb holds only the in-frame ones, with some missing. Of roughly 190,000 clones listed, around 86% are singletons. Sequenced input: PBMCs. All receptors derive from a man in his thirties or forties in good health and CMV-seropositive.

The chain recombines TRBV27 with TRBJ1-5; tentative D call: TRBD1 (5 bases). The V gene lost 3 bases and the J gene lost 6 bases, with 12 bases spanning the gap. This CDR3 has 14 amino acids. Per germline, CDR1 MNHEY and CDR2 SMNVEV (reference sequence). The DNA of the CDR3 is TGTGCCAGCAGTTTCCGGCAGGGTGGTCAGCCCCAGCATTTT. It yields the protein CASSFRQGGQPQHF.

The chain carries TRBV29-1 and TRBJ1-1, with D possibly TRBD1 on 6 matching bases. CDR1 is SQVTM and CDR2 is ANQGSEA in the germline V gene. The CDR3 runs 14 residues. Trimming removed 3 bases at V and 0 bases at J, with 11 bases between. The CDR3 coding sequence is TGCAGCGTTGACGAACAGGGAATGAACACTGAAGCTTTCTTT. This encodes CSVDEQGMNTEAFF.

CDR3 amino acids: CASSYEASGSFDEQYF. CDR3 DNA: TGTGCCAGCAGTTACGAGGCTAGCGGGAGTTTCGACGAGCAGTACTTC. V usage is TRBV6-5 and J usage is TRBJ2-7, with TRBD2 matching over 10 bases. This CDR3 comprises 16 residues. Losses at the gene ends were 2 bases for V and 5 bases for J; bases not matched to a gene: 9. Germline loops: CDR1 MNHEY, CDR2 SVGAGI.

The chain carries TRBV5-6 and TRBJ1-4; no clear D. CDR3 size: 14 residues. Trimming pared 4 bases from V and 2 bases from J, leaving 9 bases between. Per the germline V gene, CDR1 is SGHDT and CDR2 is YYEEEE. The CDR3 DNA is TGTGCCAGCAGCCTCAGACCCACTAATGAAAAACTGTTTTTT. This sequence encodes CASSLRPTNEKLFF.

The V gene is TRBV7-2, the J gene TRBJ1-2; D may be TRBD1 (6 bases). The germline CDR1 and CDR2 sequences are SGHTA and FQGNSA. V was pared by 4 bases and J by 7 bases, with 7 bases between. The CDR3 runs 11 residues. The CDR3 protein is CASSWGLGYTF. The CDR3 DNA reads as TGTGCCAGCAGCTGGGGGCTTGGCTACACCTTC.

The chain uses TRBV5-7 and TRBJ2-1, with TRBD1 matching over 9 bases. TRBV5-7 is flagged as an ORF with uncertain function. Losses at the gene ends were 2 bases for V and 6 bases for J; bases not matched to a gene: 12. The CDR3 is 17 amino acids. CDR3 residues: CASSFRDRDGFVNEQFF. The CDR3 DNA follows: TGTGCCAGCAGCTTCCGGGACAGGGATGGCTTCGTCAATGAGCAGTTCTTC.

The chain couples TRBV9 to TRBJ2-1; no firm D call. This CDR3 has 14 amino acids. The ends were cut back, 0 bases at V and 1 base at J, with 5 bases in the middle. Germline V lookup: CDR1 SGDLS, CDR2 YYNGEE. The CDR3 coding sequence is TGTGCCAGCAGCGTAGTTAGTTCCTACAATGAGCAGTTCTTC. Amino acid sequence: CASSVVSSYNEQFF.